These 16 T cell receptor beta chains were all obtained from the same sample, sequenced in a study of blood T cell repertoires in COVID-19. Data came from immunoSEQ multiplex PCR; TCRdb stores just in-frame clones and leaves some out. Of under 450,000 clones in the sample, about 87% were seen once. Sequencing used peripheral blood. These receptors came from a woman between 45 and 60 years old with COVID-19, enrolled during active disease.

The genes are TRBV5-6 and TRBJ2-7; D unclear. The CDR3 runs 14 residues. V lost 1 base and J 2 bases, leaving 10 bases between the germline ends. Germline V gene sequence: CDR1 SGHDT, CDR2 YYEEEE. This chain's CDR3 is CASSLWLGAYEQYF. CDR3 sequence (DNA): TGTGCCAGCAGCTTGTGGCTAGGAGCCTACGAGCAGTACTTC.

There are a few counts of this clone. The chain recombines TRBV5-6 with TRBJ1-1; D uncertain. The length of the CDR3 is 11 residues. The germline gives CDR1 SGHDT, CDR2 YYEEEE. Trimming took 2 bases from V and 7 from J, leaving 6 bases between them. CDR3 residues: CASSFGNEAFF. CDR3 bases: TGTGCCAGCAGCTTCGGTAATGAAGCTTTCTTT.

This CDR3 reads CASSLKAGGLDEQFF. The CDR3 coding sequence is TGTGCCAGCAGCTTAAAAGCGGGGGGGCTGGATGAGCAGTTCTTC. The rearrangement joins TRBV7-3 to TRBJ2-1, with 10 bases identical to TRBD2. V was pared by 1 base and J by 8 bases, with 5 bases of the junction left unmatched. This CDR3 spans 15 amino acids. Germline-derived CDR1 and CDR2 are SGHTA and FQGTGA. The full variable domain, rest sourced from reference TRBV7-3 and TRBJ2-1, is GAGVSQTPSNKVTEKGKYVELRCDPISGHTALYWYRQSLGQGPEFLIYFQGTGAADDSGLPNDRFFAVRPEGSVSTLKIQRTERGDSAVYLCASSLKAGGLDEQFFGPGTRLTVL.

The chain carries TRBV27 and TRBJ1-2, with TRBD1 as a possible D gene (5 bases). CDR1 is MNHEY and CDR2 is SMNVEV in the germline V gene (reference sequence). This CDR3 spans 15 amino acids. With 10 bases removed from V and 6 bases from J, the gap between germline ends came to 24 bases. CDR3 DNA: TGTGCCACCCACTCAGCGAGACACAGGAAAGATGGCTACACCTTC. It translates to CATHSARHRKDGYTF.

The chain carries TRBV4-1 and TRBJ1-3; D unclear. CDR3 length equals 16 residues. CDR1 and CDR2 from the germline V gene are MGHRA and YSYEKL. Between the trimmed V and J ends, which lost 4 bases and 1 base, there was a span of 14 bases. The CDR3 nucleotides are TGCGCCAGCAGCCTCTCAGCGGGGATATCTGGAAACACCATATATTTT. As protein: CASSLSAGISGNTIYF.

The chain couples TRBV5-4 to TRBJ2-2, with no clear D. Germline V gene data show CDR1 as SGHNT and CDR2 as YYREEE (reference sequence). V shed 2 bases and J shed 7 bases, with 9 bases lying between them. The CDR3 consists of 13 residues. The CDR3 DNA reads as TGTGCCAGCAGCTTCAAAACAGACGGGGAGCTGTTTTTT. Amino acid sequence: CASSFKTDGELFF.

This chain links TRBV2 with TRBJ1-5; TRBD1 matches 7 bases. This CDR3 region has 13 residues. V lost 7 bases, J lost 9 bases, and 9 bases stayed unmatched. The germline gives CDR1 SNHLY, CDR2 FYNNEI. In DNA, the CDR3 is TGTGCCAGCACTCTGCCGTCAGGGGGGCCCCAGCATTTT. Translation: CASTLPSGGPQHF.

About this clone itself: Given the absence of the conserved phenylalanine or tryptophan at the CDR3 end, a read error is likely. Because the CDR3's place on the DNA is in doubt, the DNA is left out and the CDR3 is given as listed by TCRdb. The V call is TRBV29-1, the J call TRBJ1-1. The CDR3 adds up to 12 amino acids, both ends counted. Germline V gene sequence: CDR1 SQVTM, CDR2 ANQGSEA. The CDR3 reads CSVDGAALSFGL.

This chain joins TRBV23-1 and TRBJ1-5; the match to TRBD1 covers 7 bases. Being an ORF, TRBV23-1 has a function that is uncertain. V was pared by 4 bases and J by 3 bases, with 6 bases of the junction left unmatched. CDR3 length: 15 residues. CDR3 nucleotide sequence: TGCGCCAGCAGTCCCGACGACAGGGACAATCAGCCCCAGCATTTT. This sequence encodes CASSPDDRDNQPQHF.

The V gene is TRBV4-1, the J gene TRBJ2-4; TRBD1 matches at 10 bases. The CDR3 sequence is 15 residues long. J was trimmed by 7 bases and V by 3 bases; bases with no gene match: 6. Germline CDR1 is MGHRA and CDR2 is YSYEKL. The CDR3 DNA is TGCGCCAGCAGCCACGCCGGACAGGGGGGGAACATTCAGTACTTC. Amino acid sequence: CASSHAGQGGNIQYF.

The gene calls are TRBV5-1 and TRBJ2-4, with a tentative D call TRBD2 (5 bases). The CDR3 is made up of 14 amino acids. CDR1 is SGHRS and CDR2 is YFSETQ in the germline V gene. Trimming shortened V by 2 bases and J by 3 bases, and 9 bases separated the two germline ends. The CDR3 region is CASSLAENKNIQYF. The CDR3 region has the DNA TGCGCCAGCAGCTTAGCGGAAAACAAAAACATTCAGTACTTC.

The chain employs TRBV30 and TRBJ2-7; 10 nucleotides match TRBD1. Per the germline V gene, CDR1 is GTSNPN and CDR2 is SVGIG (reference sequence). V shed 0 bases and J 5 bases; nucleotides not matched to a gene: 4. The CDR3 extends over 14 amino acids. CDR3: CAWSVRGTGDEQYF. In nucleotides, the CDR3 is TGTGCCTGGAGTGTACGCGGGACAGGGGACGAGCAGTACTTC.

Worth noting for this clone: The sample holds other DNA sequences that translate to the same CDR3. CDR3 nucleotides: TGTGCCACCAGTGGGGCAGGGGGAACAGATACGCAGTATTTT. Its protein product is CATSGAGGTDTQYF. The chain carries TRBV24-1 and TRBJ2-3; 7 nucleotides line up with TRBD1. Germline trimming cut 5 bases from V and 3 bases from J; bases unmatched to any gene: 4. The CDR3 has 14 amino acids. Per germline, CDR1 KGHDR and CDR2 SFDVKD.

The V and J genes are TRBV30 and TRBJ1-1; D is unresolved. The CDR3 is 13 amino acids. CDR1 and CDR2 (germline): GTSNPN, SVGIG (reference sequence). V dropped 5 bases and J dropped 5 bases, with 15 bases sitting between them. The CDR3 region has the DNA TGTGCCTGGGGGTTAGATAGGAGAACTGAAGCTTTCTTT. The encoded protein is CAWGLDRRTEAFF.

The gene calls are TRBV7-9 and TRBJ1-4; D not resolved. This CDR3 is 14 amino acids long. From germline, CDR1 is SEHNR and CDR2 FQNEAQ (reference sequence). V was cut by 5 bases and J by 6 bases, with 13 bases left in between. CDR3 DNA sequence: TGTGCCAGCAGCCTCGAGGACTTTTATGAAAAACTGTTTTTT. Residues: CASSLEDFYEKLFF. Based on the CDR3 plus reference TRBV7-9 and TRBJ1-4, the full variable domain is DTGVSQNPRHKITKRGQNVTFRCDPISEHNRLYWYRQTLGQGPEFLTYFQNEAQLEKSRLLSDRFSAERPKGSFSTLEIQRTEQGDSAMYLCASSLEDFYEKLFFGSGTQLSVL.

There are a few counts of this clone. The chain joins TRBV15 to TRBJ1-1; TRBD1 aligns across 9 bases. The junction had 5 bases not matched to a gene; V was cut back by 1 base and J by 5 bases. The CDR3 has 15 residues. CDR1 is LNHNV and CDR2 is YYDKDF in the germline V gene (reference sequence). The DNA for the CDR3 is TGTGCCACCAGCAGAGGGGACAGGGAACGAACTGAAGCTTTCTTT. This encodes CATSRGDRERTEAFF.